These 20 T cell receptor beta chains share one sample of origin, sequenced in a study of control samples from healthy donors and cancer patients. Assay used: immunoSEQ multiplex PCR; TCRdb lists only in-frame clones, some missing. The data contain roughly 88,000 clones, around four fifths of them singletons. What was sequenced was blood. These receptors came from a man aged 25-45 years in good health.

The V and J genes are TRBV5-5 and TRBJ1-1; 7 nucleotides line up with TRBD1. Germline V gene lookup returns CDR1 SGHKS and CDR2 YYEKEE (reference sequence). This CDR3 comprises 13 residues. V gave up 0 bases and J gave up 10 bases; unmatched junction bases: 6. CDR3: CASSLAPGQRAFF. The DNA of the CDR3 is TGTGCCAGCAGCTTGGCGCCGGGACAGAGAGCTTTCTTT.

The V and J genes are TRBV5-1 and TRBJ1-2; D perhaps matches TRBD1 (5 bases). The V gene lost 2 bases and the J gene lost 4 bases, with 12 bases spanning the gap. CDR1 is SGHRS, CDR2 YFSETQ, per germline. This CDR3 spans 14 amino acids. The CDR3 DNA is TGCGCCAGCAGCTTCGGGGCCGGACCCTATGGCTACACCTTC. Translated, it gives CASSFGAGPYGYTF.

V and J are TRBV2 and TRBJ1-2; 8 bases are shared with TRBD1. Germline-derived CDR1 and CDR2 are SNHLY and FYNNEI. Trimming removed 6 bases from V and 5 bases from J; junction bases left unmatched: 5. CDR3 length: 13 amino acids. The CDR3 DNA reads as TGTGCCAGCAGGGACAGGGAAGGATATGGCTACACCTTC. Its protein is CASRDREGYGYTF.

V gene TRBV18 combines with J gene TRBJ2-7, with a weak D call TRBD2 (5 bases). V lost 3 bases to trimming and J lost 3 bases, with 12 bases between them. Germline CDR1 is KGHSH and CDR2 is LQKENI. There are 14 residues in the CDR3. In DNA form, the CDR3 reads TGTGCCAGCTCACCGACCGGGAAGAGCTACGAGCAGTACTTC. It codes for CASSPTGKSYEQYF.

The rearrangement joins TRBV5-1 to TRBJ1-1; tentatively, D is TRBD1 (5 bases). The CDR3 covers 13 residues. V dropped 6 bases and J dropped 3 bases, with 12 bases sitting between them. Germline CDR1 reads SGHRS; CDR2 reads YFSETQ. As DNA, the CDR3 is TGCGCCAGCACGCAGGGCATGGACACTGAAGCTTTCTTT. This codes for CASTQGMDTEAFF.

The chain is built from TRBV5-1 and TRBJ1-2; D perhaps matches TRBD1 (5 bases). Trimming took off 0 bases at V and 7 bases at J, with 13 bases between the two ends. The CDR3 length is 14 residues. The germline V gene encodes CDR1 SGHRS and CDR2 YFSETQ. CDR3 nucleotide sequence: TGCGCCAGCAGCTTGGAATGGGGGTCGAGTGGCTACACCTTC. Protein product: CASSLEWGSSGYTF.

This sequence joins TRBV6-5 and TRBJ1-5; D might be TRBD1 (6 bases). Germline assignment: CDR1 MNHEY and CDR2 SVGAGI. The CDR3 is 12 residues long. Trimming cost V 6 bases and J 7 bases, with 10 bases left between them. The CDR3 spells CASSRGPQPQHF. CDR3 DNA sequence: TGTGCCAGCAGCAGGGGTCCCCAGCCCCAGCATTTT.

The CDR3 loop is CASRTGGGGYTF. The CDR3 bases are TGTGCCAGCAGAACAGGGGGCGGGGGCTACACCTTC. The chain couples TRBV6-6 to TRBJ1-2; 9 positions agree with TRBD1. V lost 6 bases and J lost 8; bases outside the gene matches: 4. The length of the CDR3 is 12 residues. CDR1 is MNHNY, CDR2 SVGAGI, per germline (reference sequence).

The J gene is TRBJ2-7, the V gene TRBV5-1; D could derive from TRBD1 or TRBD2 (5 bases each). Germline V gene sequence: CDR1 SGHRS, CDR2 YFSETQ. Trimming left V 4 bases short and J 5 bases short, with 16 bases between. CDR3 length: 14 amino acids. CDR3 in amino acids: CASSVGVSLDEQYF. DNA for the CDR3: TGCGCCAGCAGCGTGGGGGTTTCCCTTGACGAGCAGTACTTC.

The rearrangement uses TRBV2 and TRBJ1-5; D call uncertain. The CDR3 is 14 amino acids. Germline values: CDR1 SNHLY, CDR2 FYNNEI. Trimming removed 8 bases at V and 4 bases at J, with 15 bases between. CDR3 nucleotides: TGTGCCAGCGCGATCCCCACGGATAATCAGCCCCAGCATTTT. Its translation: CASAIPTDNQPQHF.

This clone was counted a single time. The chain combines TRBV5-1 with TRBJ1-1; D is undetermined. The germline V gene encodes CDR1 SGHRS and CDR2 YFSETQ. Between the trimmed V and J ends, which lost 0 bases and 3 bases, there was a span of 3 bases. CDR3 length: 12 residues. This chain's CDR3 is CASSLVDTEAFF. The DNA for the CDR3 is TGCGCCAGCAGCTTGGTTGACACTGAAGCTTTCTTT. Full variable domain (outside the CDR3, taken from reference TRBV5-1 and TRBJ1-1): KAGVTQTPRYLIKTRGQQVTLSCSPISGHRSVSWYQQTPGQGLQFLFEYFSETQRNKGNFPGRFSGRQFSNSRSEMNVSTLELGDSALYLCASSLVDTEAFFGQGTRLTVV.

The V gene is TRBV5-4, the J gene TRBJ1-2; D perhaps matches TRBD1 (5 bases). V lost 2 bases and J lost 5, with 16 bases in between. The CDR3 is 15 amino acids. Looked up from germline, CDR1 is SGHNT and CDR2 is YYREEE (reference sequence). The CDR3 protein is CASSFPGGVIYGYTF. CDR3 in DNA: TGTGCCAGCAGCTTCCCCGGGGGGGTCATATATGGCTACACCTTC.

In DNA, the CDR3 is TGTGCTAGTGGTTTGGTACCAAGTGTGCTGAATAGGGACACCCTGAGGGGCAATCAGCCCCAGCATTTT. It encodes CASGLVPSVLNRDTLRGNQPQHF. The chain uses TRBV12-5 and TRBJ1-5, with D possibly TRBD1 on 6 matching bases. Trimming pared 0 bases from V and 2 bases from J, leaving 32 bases between. Germline V gives CDR1 LGHNT, CDR2 FRNRAP. This CDR3 has 23 residues.

The chain links TRBV7-3 to TRBJ2-7; D is unresolved. Germline V gene data show CDR1 as SGHTA and CDR2 as FQGTGA. Trimming shortened V by 1 base and J by 2 bases, and 6 bases separated the two germline ends. The CDR3 totals 13 residues. The CDR3 region is CASSLRPAYEQYF. The CDR3, as DNA: TGTGCCAGCAGCTTAAGGCCCGCCTACGAGCAGTACTTC.

The chain joins TRBV9 to TRBJ2-5; tentatively, D is TRBD2 (7 bases). The germline CDR1 and CDR2 sequences are SGDLS and YYNGEE. This CDR3 has 16 residues. Trimming stripped 0 bases from V and 5 bases from J, with 17 bases between. The CDR3 DNA reads as TGTGCCAGCAGCGTAGGCGGCGGGGGCCCGGGGGAGACCCAGTACTTC. Its translation is CASSVGGGGPGETQYF.

In the case of this clone: One end of the junction is discordant with germline, which a read error may explain. The rearrangement links TRBV9 to TRBJ2-2; D remains unclear. The germline CDR1 and CDR2 sequences are SGDLS and YYNGEE. The CDR3 consists of 16 residues. As DNA, the CDR3 is TGTGCCAGCAGCCCTCCCTCGAACACGAACACCGCGGAGCTGTTTTTT. Translated: CASSPPSNTNTAELFF. The full variable domain, rest sourced from reference TRBV9 and TRBJ2-2, is DSGVTQTPKHLITATGQRVTLRCSPRSGDLSVYWYQQSLDQGLQFLIQYYNGEERAKGNILERFSAQQFPDLHSELNLSSLELGDSALYFCASSPPSNTNTAELFFGEGSRLTVL.

The chain has TRBV10-2 and TRBJ2-2; D unclear. Germline values: CDR1 WSHSY, CDR2 SAAADI. The CDR3 is 13 residues long. V lost 7 bases, J lost 9 bases, and 15 bases lay in between. In DNA form, the CDR3 reads TGCGCCAGCACCGGCGGACGGTACCGGGAGCTGTTTTTT. Translating gives CASTGGRYRELFF.

The chain couples TRBV6-1 to TRBJ1-3; 9 bases line up with TRBD1. V shed 4 bases, J shed 2 bases, and the junction held 9 bases outside the gene matches. The CDR3 runs 17 residues. The germline V gene has CDR1 MNHNS and CDR2 SASEGT. CDR3 in amino acids: CASSVGTGRGAGNTIYF. CDR3 DNA sequence: TGTGCCAGCAGTGTGGGGACAGGGAGGGGTGCTGGAAACACCATATATTTT.

The gene calls are TRBV7-9 and TRBJ2-1; TRBD2 is a possible D gene (5 bases). V lost 0 bases and J lost 6, with 12 bases in between. This CDR3 has 15 residues. CDR1 SEHNR and CDR2 FQNEAQ come from the germline V gene (reference sequence). The CDR3 is CASSLADSPFNEQFF. In nucleotides, the CDR3 is TGTGCCAGCAGCTTAGCGGACTCCCCTTTCAATGAGCAGTTCTTC.

CDR3 DNA sequence: TGTGCCAGCAGTTCCGGAGGGACGTACAATGAGCAGTTCTTC. Encoded protein: CASSSGGTYNEQFF. The V call is TRBV27, the J call TRBJ2-1, with D tentatively TRBD2 (6 bases). The CDR3 is 14 amino acids. CDR1 MNHEY and CDR2 SMNVEV come from the germline V gene (reference sequence). The V end lost 4 bases, the J end lost 4 bases, and 11 bases lay between the germline ends.